Reported below is one T cell receptor (beta chain). TCRdb keeps only in-frame clones here, not all; method: immunoSEQ multiplex PCR. The table lists about 750,000 clones, 80% to 95% of them singletons. This sample was included in a study of shared clonotypes between healthy human individuals. At the level of the study: Plates per donor: three CD4 naive, three CD4 memory, two CD8 naive, one CD8 memory.

Naive CD8 cells lacked CD45RO and underwent positive selection for CCR7, leaving out terminally differentiated effector memory CD45RA+ cells. V dropped 4 bases and J dropped 5 bases, with 16 bases sitting between them. CDR1 SGHDN and CDR2 FVKESK come from the germline V gene. CDR3 size: 15 residues. The clonotype originates from a man younger than 40 in good health. The chain couples TRBV14 to TRBJ2-3; no definite D call. Sequences were obtained from naive CD8+ T cells sorted from blood. CDR3: CASSPRSGVEDTQYF. CDR3 nucleotides: TGTGCCAGCAGCCCCCGAAGTGGGGTGGAAGATACGCAGTATTTT.